This TCR beta chain was sequenced for a study of cytomegalovirus exposure and HLA in healthy donors. The table came from immunoSEQ multiplex PCR; TCRdb's copy has only in-frame clones and leaves some out. This repertoire shows approximately 150,000 clones, roughly 92% found once; its top ten account for under 0.8%. V was pared by 8 bases and J by 2 bases, with 22 bases between. The CDR3 has 16 residues. From germline, CDR1 is SGHNT and CDR2 YYREEE (reference sequence). In this sample, this clone turned up a few times. The sequenced sample was PBMCs. The chain carries TRBV5-4 and TRBJ1-1, with a possible D match to TRBD1 (6 bases). This clonotype originated in a man between 18 and 35 years old in good health and CMV-seronegative. The CDR3 DNA is TGTGCCAGTTTCTCGCGGGCCAAGGGGGTAAACACTGAAGCTTTCTTT. It specifies CASFSRAKGVNTEAFF.